Each of the 26 T cell receptor beta chains below was sequenced from the same sample in a study of CD8+CD57+ T cells in acquired aplastic anemia. In patients chosen for sequencing, flow cytometry had shown CD8+CD57+ cell expansion. Genomic DNA, the template, was used for profiling of the TCR beta VDJ and CDR3. Each CDR3 protein gets one entry after TCRdb re-called the reads with MiXCR. Of 220,000 or so distinct CDR3 sequences listed, less than 75% are singletons. Sequenced input: sorted CD4+, CD8+, or CD8+CD57+ T cells (not recorded which) from PBMCs. These receptor sequences come from a human donor with aplastic anemia.

A few counts support this clonotype. The CDR3 DNA reads TGTGCCAGCAGCTTGGCCGGACCAAATAGGGAGACCCAGTACTTC. This sequence encodes CASSLAGPNRETQYF. The chain is built from TRBV5-8 and TRBJ2-5, with no clear D. This CDR3 has 15 amino acids. The V gene lost 0 bases and the J gene lost 5 bases, with 14 bases spanning the gap. CDR1 and CDR2 from the germline V gene are SGHTS and YDEGEE.

This chain joins TRBV20-1 and TRBJ2-7; TRBD2 agrees at 14 bases. Germline V gives CDR1 DFQATT, CDR2 SNEGSKA (reference sequence). This CDR3 is 16 amino acids long. With V trimmed by 6 bases and J by 3 bases, 10 bases remained unmatched. The CDR3 DNA reads as TGCAGTGCCGCCGGACTAGCGGGGGGTGTTGGCTACGAGCAGTACTTC. This sequence encodes CSAAGLAGGVGYEQYF.

This clonotype was detected once. V usage is TRBV9 and J usage is TRBJ2-7; 9 bases fit TRBD2. Germline CDR1 is SGDLS and CDR2 is YYNGEE. With V trimmed by 3 bases and J by 0 bases, 10 bases remained unmatched. This CDR3 region has 17 residues. The CDR3 spells CASSAGTSGQISYEQYF. CDR3 in DNA: TGTGCCAGCAGCGCAGGAACTAGCGGGCAAATCTCCTACGAGCAGTACTTC.

V and J are TRBV5-1 and TRBJ2-5, with TRBD1 identical over 7 bases. CDR3 length: 13 amino acids. Trimming took 9 bases from V and 6 from J; bases not matched to a gene: 11. Germline loops: CDR1 SGHRS, CDR2 YFSETQ. CDR3 amino acids: CATQTGVGKTQYF. For the CDR3, the DNA is TGCGCCACCCAAACAGGGGTGGGAAAGACCCAGTACTTC.

CDR3 in DNA: TGTGCCAGCAGCTTCCCATATCGGGGGGCAGAGACCCAGTACTTC. Translating it yields CASSFPYRGAETQYF. The gene calls are TRBV7-9 and TRBJ2-5; tentative D call: TRBD2 (7 bases). This CDR3 has 15 residues. Trimming removed 3 bases from V and 4 bases from J, with 15 bases in between. The germline V gene encodes CDR1 SEHNR and CDR2 FQNEAQ (reference sequence).

The J gene is TRBJ2-5, the V gene TRBV2; a weak D match, TRBD2 (5 bases). Germline V gene sequence: CDR1 SNHLY, CDR2 FYNNEI. V dropped 0 bases and J dropped 6 bases, with 14 bases sitting between them. The CDR3 consists of 15 residues. The CDR3 sequence is CASSEALLGPKTQYF. The CDR3 DNA reads as TGTGCCAGCAGTGAAGCGTTACTAGGCCCAAAGACCCAGTACTTC.

The J gene is TRBJ1-1, the V gene TRBV5-4; possible D gene TRBD1, 6 bases. The V gene lost 4 bases and the J gene lost 0 bases, with 13 bases spanning the gap. CDR3 length: 15 residues. Per germline, CDR1 SGHNT and CDR2 YYREEE (reference sequence). CDR3 protein: CASSPGQIMNTEAFF. As DNA, the CDR3 is TGTGCCAGCAGCCCCGGACAGATCATGAACACTGAAGCTTTCTTT.

Only a few counts were recorded for this clonotype. The CDR3, as DNA: TGCAGTGCAACCGGCTTAGGAGATACGCAGTATTTT. It is translated as CSATGLGDTQYF. This sequence joins TRBV20-1 and TRBJ2-3; D ambiguous. There are 12 residues in the CDR3. The ends were cut back, 6 bases at V and 5 bases at J, with 12 bases in the middle. In germline, CDR1 is DFQATT, CDR2 SNEGSKA (reference sequence).

The chain links TRBV5-1 to TRBJ2-7; 12 positions match TRBD1. The CDR3 is 15 amino acids. V dropped 3 bases and J dropped 7; count of bases not matched to a gene: 8. CDR1 and CDR2 from the germline V gene are SGHRS and YFSETQ. The CDR3 here is CASSSRGQGAGEQYF. CDR3 bases: TGCGCCAGCAGCTCCCGGGGACAGGGGGCGGGTGAGCAGTACTTC.

This chain links TRBV7-2 with TRBJ2-5; D not certain. Germline values: CDR1 SGHTA, CDR2 FQGNSA. Trimming cost V 5 bases and J 2 bases, with 12 bases left between them. The CDR3 is 14 amino acids. This CDR3 reads CASSLMIGQETQYF. CDR3 sequence (DNA): TGTGCCAGCAGCCTTATGATTGGGCAAGAGACCCAGTACTTC.

The chain joins TRBV20-1 to TRBJ2-3; no definite D call. The CDR3 covers 14 residues. The germline CDR1 and CDR2 sequences are DFQATT and SNEGSKA (reference sequence). The V end was cut by 4 bases, the J end by 0 bases, with 11 bases between. The chain's CDR3 is CSAIEPRSTDTQYF. For the CDR3, the DNA is TGCAGTGCTATTGAACCCAGGAGCACAGATACGCAGTATTTT.

The chain has TRBV10-2 and TRBJ2-2; D unclear. V lost 0 bases and J 3 bases, leaving 8 bases between the germline ends. Germline values: CDR1 WSHSY, CDR2 SAAADI. The CDR3 is 15 amino acids. This CDR3 reads CASSESSLYTGELFF. The DNA of the CDR3 is TGCGCCAGCAGTGAGTCATCCCTGTACACCGGGGAGCTGTTTTTT.

The gene calls are TRBV10-3 and TRBJ2-7, with D perhaps matching TRBD2 (5 bases). The germline CDR1 and CDR2 sequences are ENHRY and SYGVKD. Trimming cost V 4 bases and J 1 base, with 11 bases left between them. The CDR3 runs 14 residues. As DNA, the CDR3 is TGTGCCATCAGTGGGAGCGGAGGTTCCTACGAGCAGTACTTC. This translates into CAISGSGGSYEQYF.

The chain recombines TRBV20-1 with TRBJ2-3; 8 bases match TRBD2. Germline assignment: CDR1 DFQATT and CDR2 SNEGSKA (reference sequence). The ends lost 4 bases at V and 7 bases at J; junction bases unmatched: 7. The CDR3 is 13 amino acids. CDR3 region: CSAIAGRANTQYF. The CDR3 region has the DNA TGCAGTGCTATAGCGGGGCGTGCTAATACGCAGTATTTT.

V gene TRBV5-1 combines with J gene TRBJ1-4, with 8 bases lining up with TRBD1. V shed 4 bases, J shed 15 bases, and the junction held 11 bases outside the gene matches. CDR1 SGHRS and CDR2 YFSETQ come from the germline V gene. The CDR3 has 13 residues. CDR3 residues: CASSQDRGSNLFF. The CDR3 DNA follows: TGCGCCAGCAGCCAAGACAGGGGATCCAACTTGTTTTTT.

This clonotype was counted only a few times. This chain links TRBV2 with TRBJ2-3; D may correspond to TRBD1 or TRBD2 (5 bases each). V lost 7 bases to trimming and J lost 4 bases, with 21 bases between them. CDR1 is SNHLY and CDR2 is FYNNEI in the germline V gene. CDR3 length: 16 residues. The chain's CDR3 is CASTIMGVEIADTQYF. The CDR3 nucleotides read TGTGCCAGCACCATAATGGGGGTTGAGATTGCAGATACGCAGTATTTT.

The rearrangement uses TRBV2 and TRBJ2-2; 9 bases match TRBD1. The V segment lost 7 bases and the J segment 7 bases; nucleotides outside the gene matches: 7. CDR3 length: 14 amino acids. Germline V gives CDR1 SNHLY, CDR2 FYNNEI. Written as DNA, the CDR3 is TGTGCCAGCACCCCCGGGACAGGGTTCGGGGAGCTGTTTTTT. Residues: CASTPGTGFGELFF.

V and J are TRBV2 and TRBJ2-1; 10 bases map to TRBD1. The CDR3 totals 15 residues. In germline, CDR1 is SNHLY, CDR2 FYNNEI. V shed 6 bases, J shed 6 bases, and the junction held 8 bases outside the gene matches. Written as DNA, the CDR3 is TGTGCCAGCAGCATCGGACAGGGGGGAGGCAATGAGCAGTTCTTC. It yields the protein CASSIGQGGGNEQFF.

This clonotype was counted at least ten times. CDR3 nucleotide sequence: TGTGCCAGTAGTATTCCCTGGGAGAGGCATGGCTACACCTTC. It is translated as CASSIPWERHGYTF. The chain recombines TRBV19 with TRBJ1-2, with D unresolved. Trimming removed 3 bases from V and 6 bases from J, with 14 bases in between. The CDR3 contains 14 residues. Germline V CDR1 and CDR2: LNHDA, SQIVND (reference sequence).

The V call is TRBV5-6, the J call TRBJ2-3; D tentatively fits TRBD1 or TRBD2 (6 bases each). Germline V gene data show CDR1 as SGHDT and CDR2 as YYEEEE. V lost 4 bases, J lost 5 bases, and 17 bases lay in between. The CDR3 has 15 residues. The CDR3 reads CASSPGWGAGDTQYF. CDR3 in DNA: TGTGCCAGCAGCCCCGGGTGGGGGGCTGGAGATACGCAGTATTTT.

Many counts were recorded for this clonotype. The V and J genes are TRBV7-9 and TRBJ2-1; D is undetermined. This CDR3 is 15 amino acids long. V gave up 0 bases and J gave up 4 bases, with 10 bases separating them. The germline V gene has CDR1 SEHNR and CDR2 FQNEAQ (reference sequence). The CDR3 nucleotides are TGTGCCAGCAGCTTAGCACCGGCAGTTTACAATGAGCAGTTCTTC. This translates into CASSLAPAVYNEQFF.

At least ten counts were recorded for this clonotype. This chain joins TRBV10-2 and TRBJ2-1; no firm D call. Germline V gives CDR1 WSHSY, CDR2 SAAADI. V gave up 5 bases and J gave up 8 bases, with 7 bases separating them. CDR3 length equals 11 residues. The CDR3 sequence is CASSNSDEQFF. CDR3 DNA: TGCGCCAGCAGTAATAGTGATGAGCAGTTCTTC.

V and J are TRBV10-3 and TRBJ1-2, with D maybe TRBD1 (6 bases). The germline CDR1 and CDR2 sequences are ENHRY and SYGVKD. The ends were cut back, 6 bases at V and 4 bases at J, with 9 bases in the middle. This CDR3 comprises 12 residues. The CDR3 here is CAIRTGTYGYTF. DNA for the CDR3: TGTGCCATCAGGACAGGAACCTATGGCTACACCTTC.

This sequence joins TRBV24-1 and TRBJ2-5; 9 positions agree with TRBD1. Trimming took 3 bases from V and 4 from J; bases not matched to a gene: 8. Germline assignment: CDR1 KGHDR and CDR2 SFDVKD. This CDR3 is built from 16 residues. The CDR3 region has the DNA TGTGCCACCAGTGATAAGCCGGGACAGGGCTCAGAGACCCAGTACTTC. Amino acids: CATSDKPGQGSETQYF.

The V gene is TRBV5-1, the J gene TRBJ2-3, with 9 bases lining up with TRBD1. From germline, CDR1 is SGHRS and CDR2 YFSETQ. The CDR3 loop spans 14 amino acids. Trimming cost V 4 bases and J 6 bases; bases outside gene matches: 6. CDR3 amino acids: CASSTGQGGDTQYF. As DNA, the CDR3 is TGCGCCAGCAGCACGGGACAGGGAGGGGATACGCAGTATTTT.

V usage is TRBV7-8 and J usage is TRBJ2-3; 7 bases are shared with TRBD2. The length of the CDR3 is 16 residues. The V gene end was trimmed by 1 base and the J gene end by 3 bases; junction bases not matched to a gene: 7. CDR1 is SGHVS, CDR2 FQNEAQ, per germline. CDR3 loop: CASSLEGGSRTDTQYF. The CDR3 DNA reads TGTGCCAGCAGCTTAGAGGGCGGGAGTAGGACAGATACGCAGTATTTT. The full variable domain, its missing parts supplied by reference TRBV7-8 and TRBJ2-3, is GAGVSQSPRYKVAKRGQDVALRCDPISGHVSLFWYQQALGQGPEFLTYFQNEAQLDKSGLPSDRFFAERPEGSVSTLKIQRTQQEDSAVYLCASSLEGGSRTDTQYFGPGTRLTVL.